These 27 T cell receptor beta chains share one sample of origin, sequenced in a study of shared clonotypes between healthy human individuals. Sequenced by immunoSEQ multiplex PCR; TCRdb stores in-frame clones only, minus some. This sample has some 2,000,000 clones, with roughly 95% found just once. Sequencing used naive CD4+ T cells sorted from blood. This sample's subset: CD45RA+ positively selected. These receptors were obtained from a man younger than 30 in good health.

This chain connects TRBV2 to TRBJ1-2, with D perhaps matching TRBD1 (5 bases). CDR3 length: 15 amino acids. Trimming shortened V by 4 bases and J by 1 base, and 13 bases separated the two germline ends. Germline V gene lookup returns CDR1 SNHLY and CDR2 FYNNEI. CDR3 loop: CASSAGPPVNYGYTF. CDR3 sequence (DNA): TGTGCCAGCAGTGCGGGGCCTCCGGTTAACTATGGCTACACCTTC.

The chain recombines TRBV19 with TRBJ2-7; perhaps TRBD1 as D (6 bases). V lost 5 bases, J lost 2 bases, and 13 bases lay in between. This CDR3 has 14 residues. Germline V CDR1 and CDR2: LNHDA, SQIVND (reference sequence). Written as DNA, the CDR3 is TGTGCCAGTAGTGCGACAGGCGACCCCTACGAGCAGTACTTC. Translated, it gives CASSATGDPYEQYF. The whole variable domain, remainder taken from reference TRBV19 and TRBJ2-7, is DGGITQSPKYLFRKEGQNVTLSCEQNLNHDAMYWYRQDPGQGLRLIYYSQIVNDFQKGDIAEGYSVSREKKESFPLTVTSAQKNPTAFYLCASSATGDPYEQYFGPGTRLTVT.

The chain uses TRBV10-3 and TRBJ2-1, with 12 bases aligning to TRBD2. Germline V gene lookup returns CDR1 ENHRY and CDR2 SYGVKD. There are 15 residues in the CDR3. The trim removed 11 bases at V and 7 bases at J, leaving 12 bases unmatched. CDR3 DNA sequence: TGTGCCTCCCGCCATGCTAGCGGGGGGGGTAATGAGCAGTTCTTC. This codes for CASRHASGGGNEQFF.

This clone was recorded once. This chain uses TRBV10-3 with TRBJ2-1, with D hard to call. V was shortened by 5 bases and J by 6 bases, with 20 bases between the two germline ends. Germline CDR1 reads ENHRY; CDR2 reads SYGVKD. The CDR3 covers 16 residues. In DNA form, the CDR3 reads TGTGCCATCAGTCCCCAAGCGACCGGCGGAGCCAATGAGCAGTTCTTC. Its translation is CAISPQATGGANEQFF.

This clone was seen just once. J is TRBJ2-1 and V is TRBV7-6, with D possibly called TRBD1 or TRBD2 (5 bases each). CDR3 size: 14 residues. Germline-derived CDR1 and CDR2 are SGHVS and FNYEAQ. The ends were cut back, 7 bases at V and 5 bases at J, with 15 bases in the middle. The chain's CDR3 is CASIGTQIHNEQFF. CDR3 DNA sequence: TGTGCCAGCATAGGGACCCAAATCCACAATGAGCAGTTCTTC.

The J gene is TRBJ2-7, the V gene TRBV14, with D possibly being TRBD1 or TRBD2 (5 bases each). With 3 bases removed from V and 2 bases from J, the gap between germline ends came to 20 bases. CDR3 length equals 17 residues. Germline-derived CDR1 and CDR2 are SGHDN and FVKESK. CDR3 DNA: TGTGCCAGCAGCCAGGAACGGGACCCACGGAACCCCTACGAGCAGTACTTC. It translates to CASSQERDPRNPYEQYF.

CDR3: CASSLVGQYGYTF. The CDR3 DNA follows: TGTGCCAGCAGCTTGGTCGGCCAATATGGCTACACCTTC. The chain employs TRBV5-4 and TRBJ1-2, with unresolved D. Germline V gene lookup returns CDR1 SGHNT and CDR2 YYREEE (reference sequence). Trimming took 0 bases from V and 5 from J, leaving 8 bases between them. This CDR3 region has 13 residues.

Here the CDR3 DNA reads TGCGCCAGCAGCCCTGGGACAGCTAATACAAATTCACCCCTCCACTTT. Its protein is CASSPGTANTNSPLHF. This sequence joins TRBV5-1 and TRBJ1-6; 7 bases align to TRBD1. CDR3 size: 16 residues. Germline CDR1 reads SGHRS; CDR2 reads YFSETQ. V trimming: 4 bases; J trimming: 7 bases; junction bases outside the gene matches: 11.

The CDR3 coding sequence is TGCAGCGTTGAAGATTTGCGACGGGAGGCGTTCTTC. Translating it yields CSVEDLRREAFF. V is TRBV29-1 and J is TRBJ2-1, with 7 nucleotides matching TRBD2. CDR3 length equals 12 residues. In germline, CDR1 is SQVTM, CDR2 ANQGSEA. Losses at the gene ends were 0 bases for V and 15 bases for J; bases not matched to a gene: 8.

Concerning this clone itself: This specimen includes other DNA sequences encoding the same CDR3. This chain links TRBV7-9 with TRBJ1-5; 8 nucleotides match TRBD1. The CDR3 is 15 residues long. The V gene end was trimmed by 4 bases and the J gene end by 2 bases; junction bases not matched to a gene: 4. Germline V gene lookup returns CDR1 SEHNR and CDR2 FQNEAQ (reference sequence). The CDR3: CASSSQGAGNQPQHF. The DNA of the CDR3 is TGTGCCAGCAGCTCCCAGGGGGCCGGCAATCAGCCCCAGCATTTT.

This chain joins TRBV10-3 and TRBJ2-2; D might be TRBD2 (6 bases). Trimming removed 5 bases at V and 5 bases at J, with 12 bases between. Germline V gene sequence: CDR1 ENHRY, CDR2 SYGVKD. CDR3 size: 14 residues. CDR3 DNA sequence: TGTGCCATCAGTATAGCGGCTCCAACCGGGGAGCTGTTTTTT. Protein sequence: CAISIAAPTGELFF.

This chain joins TRBV30 and TRBJ1-6, with unresolved D. The V end was cut by 2 bases, the J end by 10 bases, with 18 bases between. The length of the CDR3 is 15 residues. The germline V gene encodes CDR1 GTSNPN and CDR2 SVGIG (reference sequence). The CDR3 DNA reads as TGTGCCTGGAGTACCGACACCGGAGGGTTCTCACCCCTCCACTTT. Its protein is CAWSTDTGGFSPLHF.

CDR3: CASKLTLPPNQPQHF. DNA of the CDR3: TGTGCCAGCAAGCTGACACTCCCGCCTAATCAGCCCCAGCATTTT. The chain employs TRBV6-1 and TRBJ1-5; D unclear. V was pared by 7 bases and J by 4 bases, with 17 bases between. Germline-derived CDR1 and CDR2 are MNHNS and SASEGT. This CDR3 has 15 amino acids.

This clone was counted once. This chain links TRBV7-9 with TRBJ2-3, with D perhaps assigned TRBD1 or TRBD2 (5 bases each). CDR1 and CDR2 (germline): SEHNR, FQNEAQ (reference sequence). The CDR3 has 16 amino acids. V was shortened by 6 bases and J by 0 bases, with 16 bases between the two germline ends. CDR3 coding DNA: TGTGCCAGCAGACAACAGCGGTGGGGGAGCACAGATACGCAGTATTTT. This encodes CASRQQRWGSTDTQYF.

A single count supports this clone. The V and J genes are TRBV10-1 and TRBJ2-3; 8 bases are a match to TRBD1. Germline values: CDR1 WNHNN, CDR2 SYGVQD (reference sequence). Trimming removed 8 bases from V and 2 bases from J; junction bases left unmatched: 6. The CDR3 is made up of 14 amino acids. The CDR3 bases are TGCGCCAGCTCGAAGACAGGGGCCACAGATACGCAGTATTTT. Translated: CASSKTGATDTQYF.

This chain's CDR3 is CASSPRQVLGTSTDTQYF. The CDR3 bases are TGTGCCAGCTCACCACGGCAGGTTCTAGGGACTAGCACAGATACGCAGTATTTT. The rearrangement joins TRBV18 to TRBJ2-3; tentative D call: TRBD2 (6 bases). The V gene's germline CDR1 is KGHSH and CDR2 LQKENI. Trimming stripped 1 base from V and 0 bases from J, with 17 bases between. The CDR3 sequence is 18 residues long.

Note on this clone: The same CDR3 also results from other DNA sequences found in this sample. This chain joins TRBV27 and TRBJ2-7; 7 positions match TRBD1. Germline V gives CDR1 MNHEY, CDR2 SMNVEV (reference sequence). The ends lost 3 bases at V and 3 bases at J; junction bases unmatched: 2. The CDR3 has 13 amino acids. DNA for the CDR3: TGTGCCAGCAGTTTGGCAGGGGGCTACGAGCAGTACTTC. It encodes CASSLAGGYEQYF.

This chain uses TRBV21-1 with TRBJ1-5. TRBV21-1 is labeled a pseudogene. CDR3 length: 15 amino acids. The DNA of the CDR3 is TGTGCCAGCAGCTGGGACTGCCTCGATGGTCAGCCCCAGCATTTT. Translation gives CASSWDCLDGQPQHF.

This chain connects TRBV9 to TRBJ2-5, with a possible D match to TRBD1 (5 bases). V lost 4 bases, J lost 5 bases, and 18 bases lay in between. The CDR3 sequence is 15 residues long. Germline V gene lookup returns CDR1 SGDLS and CDR2 YYNGEE. The CDR3 spells CASSPRTLLWETQYF. DNA for the CDR3: TGTGCCAGCAGCCCCCGGACACTCCTGTGGGAGACCCAGTACTTC.

This sequence joins TRBV19 and TRBJ1-1; D not resolved. The ends were cut back, 0 bases at V and 3 bases at J, with 5 bases in the middle. The CDR3 is 13 residues long. Germline assignment: CDR1 LNHDA and CDR2 SQIVND (reference sequence). CDR3 coding DNA: TGTGCCAGTAGTATAGAGGAGGACACTGAAGCTTTCTTT. This encodes CASSIEEDTEAFF. Looking up the rest from reference TRBV19 and TRBJ1-1 gives the full variable domain: DGGITQSPKYLFRKEGQNVTLSCEQNLNHDAMYWYRQDPGQGLRLIYYSQIVNDFQKGDIAEGYSVSREKKESFPLTVTSAQKNPTAFYLCASSIEEDTEAFFGQGTRLTVV.

The chain joins TRBV7-2 to TRBJ2-1; D might be TRBD2 (6 bases). Germline V CDR1 and CDR2: SGHTA, FQGNSA. This CDR3 spans 15 amino acids. The V end was cut by 5 bases, the J end by 0 bases, with 11 bases between. CDR3 in DNA: TGTGCCAGCAGCCAGGACTACCGCTCCTACAATGAGCAGTTCTTC. Amino acid sequence: CASSQDYRSYNEQFF.

The rearrangement joins TRBV6-5 to TRBJ2-7; D may be TRBD2 (5 bases). The V end was cut by 9 bases, the J end by 6 bases, with 15 bases between. Germline V CDR1 and CDR2: MNHEY, SVGAGI. The CDR3 extends over 12 amino acids. The CDR3 sequence: CASFSAGGEQYF. For the CDR3, the DNA is TGTGCCAGTTTTTCGGCAGGAGGCGAGCAGTACTTC.

This chain uses TRBV11-1 with TRBJ1-6, with 8 bases matching TRBD1. Germline loops: CDR1 SGHAT, CDR2 FQDESV (reference sequence). The CDR3 has 14 amino acids. After removal of 3 bases from V and 6 bases from J, the junction contained 1 base not matched to a gene. The CDR3 reads CASSLDRVNSPLHF. The DNA of the CDR3 is TGTGCCAGCAGCTTGGACAGGGTTAATTCACCCCTCCACTTT.

The chain has TRBV7-2 and TRBJ2-6, with D possibly being TRBD1 (5 bases). With 1 base removed from V and 0 bases from J, the gap between germline ends came to 13 bases. The CDR3 consists of 18 residues. Germline V gene sequence: CDR1 SGHTA, CDR2 FQGNSA. CDR3 residues: CASSLGSGILSGANVLTF. Here the CDR3 DNA reads TGTGCCAGCAGCTTAGGTTCAGGGATCCTCTCTGGGGCCAACGTCCTGACTTTC.

This chain links TRBV4-3 with TRBJ2-1; the D is unclear. With 0 bases removed from V and 6 bases from J, the gap between germline ends came to 18 bases. CDR3 length equals 17 residues. Germline CDR1 reads LGHNA; CDR2 reads YSLEER. This CDR3 is CASSQDQGADRANEQFF. The DNA of the CDR3 is TGCGCCAGCAGCCAAGATCAAGGCGCGGATAGGGCCAATGAGCAGTTCTTC.

The CDR3 loop is CASSLSAGHSYNEQFF. CDR3 sequence (DNA): TGTGCCAGCAGCTTATCAGCGGGACATTCCTACAATGAGCAGTTCTTC. The chain is built from TRBV7-2 and TRBJ2-1; possible D gene TRBD2, 7 bases. Trimming removed 2 bases from V and 1 base from J, with 12 bases in between. The CDR3 covers 16 residues. In germline, CDR1 is SGHTA, CDR2 FQGNSA.

V and J are TRBV19 and TRBJ2-1; 9 nucleotides align to TRBD2. The CDR3 totals 15 residues. V was clipped by 5 bases and J by 5 bases; unmatched bases: 7. Germline values: CDR1 LNHDA, CDR2 SQIVND (reference sequence). CDR3 in amino acids: CASSLLAGADNEQFF. CDR3 nucleotide sequence: TGTGCCAGTAGTCTACTAGCGGGTGCCGACAATGAGCAGTTCTTC.